Listed below are T cell receptor beta chains from one sample, sequenced in a study of T-cell reconstitution after alpha-beta-depleted transplantation in children. MiXCR, run by TCRdb on the PCR reads, gives a single entry per CDR3 protein. Here the sample spans around 440,000 distinct CDR3 sequences, 16% being singletons. The starting material was PBMCs, mostly from graft donor cells, obtained 360 days after TCRalphabeta/CD19-depleted stem cell transplant. The receptors shown here come from a boy in the first two years of life who had a stem cell transplant for Wiskott-Aldrich syndrome, so the T cells may come from the graft donor. CDR3s leave out the opening cysteine and the closing phenylalanine or tryptophan. The order of the fields is CDR3 length, V gene, J gene, CDR3 protein.

len: 12
v_gene: TRBV12-3/TRBV12-4
j_gene: TRBJ1-2
CDR3aa: ASSFLDTGRGYT

len: 13
v_gene: TRBV5-1
j_gene: TRBJ1-1
CDR3aa: ASSLDRGQVTEAF

len: 14
v_gene: TRBV14
j_gene: TRBJ2-5
CDR3aa: ASSQLRKLREETQY

len: 12
v_gene: TRBV5-1
j_gene: TRBJ1-1
CDR3aa: ASRNRGQNTEAF

len: 13
v_gene: TRBV7-2
j_gene: TRBJ2-3
CDR3aa: ASSSGTSGRYTQY

len: 14
v_gene: TRBV27
j_gene: TRBJ2-1
CDR3aa: ASSSFPSPGHNEQF

len: 12
v_gene: TRBV15
j_gene: TRBJ2-3
CDR3aa: ATSVARLIDTQY

len: 13
v_gene: TRBV24-1
j_gene: TRBJ2-1
CDR3aa: ATSDRQPSYNEQF

len: 12
v_gene: TRBV30
j_gene: TRBJ2-2
CDR3aa: AWSGELDTGELF

len: 13
v_gene: TRBV2
j_gene: TRBJ2-1
CDR3aa: ASSTGQGGRMEQF

len: 12
v_gene: TRBV12-3/TRBV12-4
j_gene: TRBJ1-2
CDR3aa: ASSPPRVGYGYT

len: 12
v_gene: TRBV20-1
j_gene: TRBJ1-4
CDR3aa: SARSGTGNEKLF

len: 12
v_gene: TRBV10-3
j_gene: TRBJ1-2
CDR3aa: AISESVTVKGYT

len: 11
v_gene: TRBV7-2
j_gene: TRBJ1-2
CDR3aa: ASSPGQGWSYT

len: 15
v_gene: TRBV7-7
j_gene: TRBJ2-2
CDR3aa: ASSLVSRGTGTGELF

len: 12
v_gene: TRBV20-1
j_gene: TRBJ2-5
CDR3aa: SARDLREGETQY

len: 15
v_gene: TRBV11-2
j_gene: TRBJ2-5
CDR3aa: ASSLGEGTSYQETQY

len: 12
v_gene: TRBV18
j_gene: TRBJ2-7
CDR3aa: ASSPGTGTYEQY

len: 13
v_gene: TRBV12-3/TRBV12-4
j_gene: TRBJ2-5
CDR3aa: ASSLSLRGRETQY

len: 16
v_gene: TRBV29-1
j_gene: TRBJ2-7
CDR3aa: SVEETSTRTYPSYEQY

len: 11
v_gene: TRBV10-3
j_gene: TRBJ2-3
CDR3aa: AISESGVDTQY

len: 14
v_gene: TRBV12-3/TRBV12-4
j_gene: TRBJ2-2
CDR3aa: ASSFPFALNTGELF

len: 12
v_gene: TRBV5-1
j_gene: TRBJ1-1
CDR3aa: ASKRTGMNTEAF

len: 13
v_gene: TRBV4-1
j_gene: TRBJ2-2
CDR3aa: ASSNRQGNTGELF

len: 11
v_gene: TRBV7-9
j_gene: TRBJ1-5
CDR3aa: ASSLVGPQPQH

len: 17
v_gene: TRBV4-2
j_gene: TRBJ2-2
CDR3aa: ASSQDSLAGALGTGELF

len: 14
v_gene: TRBV5-1
j_gene: TRBJ1-4
CDR3aa: ASSPTPTGYNEKLF

len: 14
v_gene: TRBV18
j_gene: TRBJ2-1
CDR3aa: ASSPTELAGNNEQF

len: 12
v_gene: TRBV6-1
j_gene: TRBJ1-1
CDR3aa: ASSGTVRHTEAF

len: 15
v_gene: TRBV6-2/TRBV6-3
j_gene: TRBJ2-5
CDR3aa: ASSYQRGRKELETQY

len: 12
v_gene: TRBV28
j_gene: TRBJ2-1
CDR3aa: ASSDRGAYNEQF

len: 14
v_gene: TRBV5-4
j_gene: TRBJ2-2
CDR3aa: ASSLESSVNTGELF

len: 11
v_gene: TRBV28
j_gene: TRBJ1-2
CDR3aa: ASCWGENYGYT

len: 11
v_gene: TRBV29-1
j_gene: TRBJ2-7
CDR3aa: SVAGGSNYEQY

len: 10
v_gene: TRBV20-1
j_gene: TRBJ1-1
CDR3aa: SASPHGDRAF

len: 12
v_gene: TRBV6-5
j_gene: TRBJ2-7
CDR3aa: ASSVLAGEGEQY

len: 10
v_gene: TRBV7-9
j_gene: TRBJ1-4
CDR3aa: ASSLASEKLF

len: 12
v_gene: TRBV4-1
j_gene: TRBJ2-7
CDR3aa: ASSQGRGPYEQY

len: 12
v_gene: TRBV15
j_gene: TRBJ2-7
CDR3aa: ATSRDRGNYEQY

len: 12
v_gene: TRBV20-1
j_gene: TRBJ2-5
CDR3aa: SARRLAKQETQY

len: 13
v_gene: TRBV24-1
j_gene: TRBJ2-1
CDR3aa: ATRASGRGRDEQF